These 12 T cell receptor beta chains share one sample of origin, sequenced in a study of blood T cell repertoires in COVID-19. Assay: immunoSEQ multiplex PCR; the TCRdb copy retains only in-frame clones and omits some. The sample comprises tens of thousands of clones, roughly three quarters of which are singletons, and 25% to 40% rests with the top ten. Material: peripheral blood. Receptor source: a human donor in a cohort sampled during active COVID-19.

V is TRBV7-2 and J is TRBJ2-3; no clear D. Between the trimmed V and J ends, which lost 5 bases and 5 bases, there was a span of 8 bases. Looked up from germline, CDR1 is SGHTA and CDR2 is FQGNSA. The CDR3 length is 12 residues. The CDR3 DNA sequence: TGTGCCAGCAGCCCCGGTGGAGATACGCAGTATTTT. Amino acid sequence: CASSPGGDTQYF. Supplemented by reference TRBV7-2 and TRBJ2-3, the full variable domain reads GAGVSQSPSNKVTEKGKDVELRCDPISGHTALYWYRQSLGQGLEFLIYFQGNSAPDKSGLPSDRFSAERTGGSVSTLTIQRTQQEDSAVYLCASSPGGDTQYFGPGTRLTVL.

The V and J genes are TRBV9 and TRBJ2-1; tentative D call: TRBD2 (6 bases). The V and J ends lost 3 bases and 0 bases respectively, with 13 bases between them. In germline, CDR1 is SGDLS, CDR2 YYNGEE. CDR3 length: 16 residues. CDR3 DNA sequence: TGTGCCAGCAGCGCCATTAGCGGAGCCTCCTACAATGAGCAGTTCTTC. Translating gives CASSAISGASYNEQFF. The full variable domain, rest sourced from reference TRBV9 and TRBJ2-1, is DSGVTQTPKHLITATGQRVTLRCSPRSGDLSVYWYQQSLDQGLQFLIQYYNGEERAKGNILERFSAQQFPDLHSELNLSSLELGDSALYFCASSAISGASYNEQFFGPGTRLTVL.

This chain uses TRBV19 with TRBJ2-1; D is unresolved. Trimming stripped 11 bases from V and 7 bases from J, with 15 bases between. In germline, CDR1 is LNHDA, CDR2 SQIVND (reference sequence). The length of the CDR3 is 12 residues. The CDR3 coding sequence is TGTGCCGGCTTACCTTATATGAATGAGCAGTTCTTC. It codes for CAGLPYMNEQFF.

The rearrangement links TRBV10-1 to TRBJ2-2, with TRBD2 identical over 11 bases. The CDR3 loop spans 15 amino acids. The ends lost 5 bases at V and 5 bases at J; junction bases unmatched: 4. Germline CDR1 reads WNHNN; CDR2 reads SYGVQD (reference sequence). CDR3 loop: CASSSLAGGTGELFF. As DNA, the CDR3 is TGCGCCAGCAGTTCCCTAGCGGGGGGAACCGGGGAGCTGTTTTTT.

The chain employs TRBV7-9 and TRBJ2-7; 10 bases line up with TRBD1. The CDR3 length is 15 residues. Per germline, CDR1 SEHNR and CDR2 FQNEAQ (reference sequence). J gave up 6 bases and V 6 bases, and 11 bases lay outside the gene matches. CDR3 region: CASRWSGTGEGEQYF. In DNA, the CDR3 is TGTGCCAGCAGATGGTCCGGGACAGGGGAAGGCGAGCAGTACTTC.

This clone was detected only a few times. The V call is TRBV5-6, the J call TRBJ1-3; no clear D gene. Germline values: CDR1 SGHDT, CDR2 YYEEEE. The CDR3 runs 11 residues. V was trimmed by 2 bases and J by 8 bases, leaving 5 bases between them. The CDR3 loop is CASSFGDTIYF. The CDR3 coding sequence is TGTGCCAGCAGCTTCGGGGACACCATATATTTT.

The chain employs TRBV11-2 and TRBJ1-1, with 8 bases aligning to TRBD1. This CDR3 is built from 14 residues. V gave up 1 base and J gave up 3 bases; unmatched junction bases: 1. Germline CDR1 is SGHAT and CDR2 is FQNNGV. CDR3 protein: CASSLAGGYTEAFF. CDR3 nucleotide sequence: TGTGCCAGCAGCTTAGCAGGGGGCTACACTGAAGCTTTCTTT.

J is TRBJ1-5 and V is TRBV15; no clear D. This CDR3 contains 13 residues. Germline lookup yields CDR1 LNHNV and CDR2 YYDKDF (reference sequence). The V gene lost 1 base and the J gene lost 8 bases, with 9 bases spanning the gap. CDR3 bases: TGTGCCACCAGCAGAGCGAGGAAGGAGCCCCAGCATTTT. Protein sequence: CATSRARKEPQHF.

V usage is TRBV5-1 and J usage is TRBJ1-2; weak D call: TRBD1 (5 bases). Per the germline V gene, CDR1 is SGHRS and CDR2 is YFSETQ. The CDR3 is made up of 11 amino acids. V gave up 4 bases and J gave up 4 bases, with 5 bases separating them. This CDR3 is CASSDSYGYTF. In nucleotides, the CDR3 is TGCGCCAGCAGCGACAGCTATGGCTACACCTTC.

Points on this clone: Within the sample, other DNA sequences also encode this same CDR3. The rearrangement links TRBV5-4 to TRBJ2-7; 11 nucleotides line up with TRBD2. The CDR3 has 13 residues. With V trimmed by 2 bases and J by 7 bases, 2 bases remained unmatched. Germline CDR1 is SGHNT and CDR2 is YYREEE (reference sequence). The CDR3 DNA reads as TGTGCCAGCAGCTTTAGCGGGAGGGTAGAGCAGTACTTC. This sequence encodes CASSFSGRVEQYF. Filled out from reference TRBV5-4 and TRBJ2-7, the complete variable domain reads ETGVTQSPTHLIKTRGQQVTLRCSSQSGHNTVSWYQQALGQGPQFIFQYYREEENGRGNFPPRFSGLQFPNYSSELNVNALELDDSALYLCASSFSGRVEQYFGPGTRLTVT.

J is TRBJ1-3 and V is TRBV11-2; no definite D call. V dropped 1 base and J dropped 3 bases, with 13 bases sitting between them. The germline V gene has CDR1 SGHAT and CDR2 FQNNGV. This CDR3 is built from 16 residues. CDR3 protein: CASSLVSRGYGNTIYF. CDR3 nucleotide sequence: TGTGCCAGCAGCTTAGTTTCCCGAGGATATGGAAACACCATATATTTT.

This clone was observed a handful of times. The V gene is TRBV10-3, the J gene TRBJ2-1; 8 nucleotides line up with TRBD1. Looked up from germline, CDR1 is ENHRY and CDR2 is SYGVKD. The CDR3 spans 15 residues. Trimming at V came to 4 bases and at J to 4 bases, leaving 6 bases not matched to a gene. DNA of the CDR3: TGTGCCATCAGTGCGGGCGGACAGGGTTACAATGAGCAGTTCTTC. Translated, it gives CAISAGGQGYNEQFF.